This TCR beta chain was obtained from a study of OX40 agonist ivuxolimab in advanced cancers. Germline values: CDR1 SGDLS, CDR2 YYNGEE. This CDR3 region has 16 residues. V gave up 0 bases and J gave up 5 bases, with 14 bases separating them. Points from the study as a whole: At doses 0.1 to 3.0 mg/kg, CD4+ and CD8+ clones expanded. Low clonal expansion, among the lowest seen, marked partial responders at 0.1-3.0 mg/kg.

Produced via immunoSEQ multiplex PCR; TCRdb's table is partial and in-frame only. There are around 90,000 clones in the sample; 90% to 95% occur only once, and 2.3% lies in the top ten. Details on this clone: Its antigen remains unidentified.

This sample comprised CD4+ or CD8+ T cells sorted from blood, obtained in a trial of the OX40 agonist ivuxolimab. This receptor was taken from an adult with an advanced solid tumor such as melanoma, head and neck, liver or kidney cancer. The V gene is TRBV9, the J gene TRBJ2-2; D is uncertain. CDR3 sequence reads: CASSVGVLFGTGELFF. The CDR3 region has the DNA TGTGCCAGCAGCGTAGGCGTTCTGTTTGGTACCGGGGAGCTGTTTTTT. The full variable domain, with the rest looked up from reference TRBV9 and TRBJ2-2, is DSGVTQTPKHLITATGQRVTLRCSPRSGDLSVYWYQQSLDQGLQFLIQYYNGEERAKGNILERFSAQQFPDLHSELNLSSLELGDSALYFCASSVGVLFGTGELFFGEGSRLTVL.